The rows below give T cell receptor beta chains drawn from one sample of a study of response to subunit inactivated influenza vaccine. TCRdb re-called the RT-PCR reads through MiXCR, storing one row per CDR3 protein. The sample has roughly 780,000 distinct CDR3 sequences, 15% to 20% seen once. Sequencing used PBMCs from blood, obtained more than 4 days after vaccination. The source of these receptors is a man in his fifties who received an inactivated influenza vaccine. CDR3s leave out the opening cysteine and the closing phenylalanine or tryptophan. The order of the fields is clone size, V gene, CDR3 protein. Some rows mark clone size as missing; the rest say once, few, many or name a class of expanded clone.

clone size: NA
V gene: TRBV20-1
CDR3 protein: SATGDSKNPDTQY

clone size: few
V gene: TRBV7-9
CDR3 protein: ASTSGADTQY

clone size: few
V gene: TRBV6-5
CDR3 protein: ASSYRSAGGSNQPQH

clone size: NA
V gene: TRBV15
CDR3 protein: ATSRDRGPKTYEQY

clone size: few
V gene: TRBV12-3/TRBV12-4
CDR3 protein: ASSFRTTVRANVLT

clone size: NA
V gene: TRBV28
CDR3 protein: ASSPERETYEQY

clone size: NA
V gene: TRBV27
CDR3 protein: ASSLFPLVTVGELF

clone size: NA
V gene: TRBV11-2
CDR3 protein: ASSLTAGISYEQY

clone size: NA
V gene: TRBV12-3/TRBV12-4
CDR3 protein: ASSRKHIGPTDTQY

clone size: NA
V gene: TRBV29-1
CDR3 protein: RSYRDREF

clone size: NA
V gene: TRBV2
CDR3 protein: ASGLGQGAEF

clone size: NA
V gene: TRBV29-1
CDR3 protein: SVAENKRQPQH

clone size: NA
V gene: TRBV7-2
CDR3 protein: ASSLGLEYYNEQF

clone size: NA
V gene: TRBV28
CDR3 protein: ASSPFLGFDTGELF

clone size: many
V gene: TRBV28
CDR3 protein: ASRTSYEQY